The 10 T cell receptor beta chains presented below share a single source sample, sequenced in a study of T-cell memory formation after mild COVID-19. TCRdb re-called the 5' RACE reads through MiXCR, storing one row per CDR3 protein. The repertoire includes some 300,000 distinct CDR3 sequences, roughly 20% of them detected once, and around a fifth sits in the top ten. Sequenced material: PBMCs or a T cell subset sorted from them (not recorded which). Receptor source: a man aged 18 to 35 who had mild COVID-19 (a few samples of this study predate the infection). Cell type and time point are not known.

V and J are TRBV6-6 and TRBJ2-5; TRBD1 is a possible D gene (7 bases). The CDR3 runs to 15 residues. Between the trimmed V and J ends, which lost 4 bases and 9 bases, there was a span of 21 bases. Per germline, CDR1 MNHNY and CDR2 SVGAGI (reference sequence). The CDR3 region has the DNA TGTGCCAGCAGTTCCGGACAGGAGGGGTCGAGGGCCCAGTACTTC. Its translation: CASSSGQEGSRAQYF.

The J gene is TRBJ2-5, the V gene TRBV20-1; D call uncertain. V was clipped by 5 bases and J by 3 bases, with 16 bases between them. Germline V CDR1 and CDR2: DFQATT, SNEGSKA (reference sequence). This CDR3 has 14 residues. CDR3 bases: TGCAGTGCTGTAAAGGCAGCGTTTAAAGAGACCCAGTACTTC. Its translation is CSAVKAAFKETQYF.

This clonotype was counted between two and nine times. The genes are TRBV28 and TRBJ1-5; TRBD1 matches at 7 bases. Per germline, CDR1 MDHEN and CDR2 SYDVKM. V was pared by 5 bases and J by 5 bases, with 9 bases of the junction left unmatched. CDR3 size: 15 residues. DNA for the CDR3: TGTGCCAGCAGTCATGACAGGGAATATTATCAGCCCCAGCATTTT. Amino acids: CASSHDREYYQPQHF.

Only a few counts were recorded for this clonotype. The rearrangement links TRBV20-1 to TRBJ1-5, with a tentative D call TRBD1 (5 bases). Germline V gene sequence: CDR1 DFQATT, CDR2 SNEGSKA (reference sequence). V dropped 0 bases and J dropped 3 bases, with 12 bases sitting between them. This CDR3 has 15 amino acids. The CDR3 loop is CSARDYGTTNQPQHF. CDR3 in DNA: TGCAGTGCTAGAGATTATGGGACGACCAATCAGCCCCAGCATTTT.

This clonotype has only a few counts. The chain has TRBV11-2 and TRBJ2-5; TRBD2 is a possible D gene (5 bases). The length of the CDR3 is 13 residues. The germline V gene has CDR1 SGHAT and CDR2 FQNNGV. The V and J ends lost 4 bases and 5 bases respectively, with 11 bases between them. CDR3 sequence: CASSSYSGETQYF. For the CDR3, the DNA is TGTGCCAGCAGCTCCTACTCGGGGGAGACCCAGTACTTC.

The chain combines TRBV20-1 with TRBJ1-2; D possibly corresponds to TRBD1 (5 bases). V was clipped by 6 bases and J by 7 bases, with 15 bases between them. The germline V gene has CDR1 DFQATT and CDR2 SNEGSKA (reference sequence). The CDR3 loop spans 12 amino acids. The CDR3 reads CSAHLGGTGYTF. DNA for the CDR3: TGCAGTGCCCACCTGGGCGGGACTGGCTACACCTTC.

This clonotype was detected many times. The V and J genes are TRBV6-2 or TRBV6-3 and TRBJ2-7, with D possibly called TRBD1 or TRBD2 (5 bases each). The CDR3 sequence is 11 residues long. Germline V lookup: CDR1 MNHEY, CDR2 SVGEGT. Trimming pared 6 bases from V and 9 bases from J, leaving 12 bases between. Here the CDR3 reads CASSLEGPQYF. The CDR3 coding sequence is TGTGCCAGCAGCCTAGAGGGACCGCAGTACTTC.

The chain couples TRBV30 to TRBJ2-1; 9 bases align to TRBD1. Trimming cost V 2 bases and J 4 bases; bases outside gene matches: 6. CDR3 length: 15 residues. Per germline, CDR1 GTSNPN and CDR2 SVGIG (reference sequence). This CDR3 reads CAWSSGQGRYNEQFF. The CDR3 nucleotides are TGTGCCTGGAGTTCCGGACAGGGGCGATACAATGAGCAGTTCTTC.

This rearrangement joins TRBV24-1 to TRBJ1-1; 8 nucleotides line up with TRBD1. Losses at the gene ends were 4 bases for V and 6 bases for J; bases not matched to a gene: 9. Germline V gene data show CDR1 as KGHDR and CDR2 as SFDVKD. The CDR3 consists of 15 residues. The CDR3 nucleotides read TGTGCCACCAGTGACCCACTTGACAGGGGCGCTGAAGCTTTCTTT. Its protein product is CATSDPLDRGAEAFF.

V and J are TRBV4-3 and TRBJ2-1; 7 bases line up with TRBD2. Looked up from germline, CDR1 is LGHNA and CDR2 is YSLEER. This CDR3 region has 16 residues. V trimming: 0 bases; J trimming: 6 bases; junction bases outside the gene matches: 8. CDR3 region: CASSQDRSSGSNEQFF. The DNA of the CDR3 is TGCGCCAGCAGCCAAGATAGGTCTAGCGGTTCCAATGAGCAGTTCTTC.